This is a list of T cell receptor beta chains from one sample in a study of PD-1 blockade in mismatch repair-deficient tumors. Repertoires were generated with immunoSEQ multiplex PCR, while TCRdb's copy carries only in-frame clones and drops some. The sample carries roughly 130,000 clones, around nine tenths recorded once. Sequencing was performed on peripheral blood, taken almost 74 weeks after starting pembrolizumab. The receptors were sampled from an adult with mismatch repair-deficient cancer. CDR3s include the opening cysteine and the closing phenylalanine or tryptophan. Each record gives: D gene, CDR3 length, V gene, J gene, clone size, CDR3 DNA, CDR3 protein. A D gene is named only where the DNA matches it firmly. Rows give clone size only sometimes, using once, few, many, or a class for an expanded clone.

D: NA; length: 14; V: TRBV28; J: TRBJ2-7; size: NA; DNA: TGTGCCAGCAGTTTACCACGGGCCCCGGGCGAGCAGTACTTC; CDR3: CASSLPRAPGEQYF
D: TRBD2; length: 15; V: TRBV6-1; J: TRBJ2-7; size: NA; DNA: TGTGCCAGCAGTGGCTTGGAGACTAGCGGGTACGAGCAGTACTTC; CDR3: CASSGLETSGYEQYF
D: TRBD2; length: 16; V: TRBV29-1; J: TRBJ2-7; size: NA; DNA: TGCAGCGTTGAACGGGAGGCTAGCGGGAAATCCTACGAGCAGTACTTC; CDR3: CSVEREASGKSYEQYF
D: NA; length: 15; V: TRBV29-1; J: TRBJ1-2; size: NA; DNA: TGCAGCGTTGAAGATTTCAAGGTATCCCACTATGGCTACACCTTC; CDR3: CSVEDFKVSHYGYTF
D: NA; length: 16; V: TRBV4-1; J: TRBJ1-2; size: once; DNA: TGCGCCAGCAGCCAAGTAGGGGGGGGTTGGGAGGATGGCTACACCTTC; CDR3: CASSQVGGGWEDGYTF
D: NA; length: 15; V: TRBV30; J: TRBJ2-7; size: once; DNA: TGTGCCTGGAGTAGGAAAGCTAGTCCTCCTTCCGAGCAGTACTTC; CDR3: CAWSRKASPPSEQYF
D: NA; length: 11; V: TRBV27; J: TRBJ2-2; size: NA; DNA: TGTGCCAGCAGGCTAGGCGGGGAGCTGTTTTTT; CDR3: CASRLGGELFF
D: NA; length: 12; V: TRBV10-3; J: TRBJ2-7; size: NA; DNA: TGTGCCATCAGTGGCGTCTTCGACGAGCAGTACTTC; CDR3: CAISGVFDEQYF
D: NA; length: 15; V: TRBV5-6; J: TRBJ1-1; size: NA; DNA: TGTGCCAGCATCGGCCCCGGGACTCAGTGGACTGAAGCTTTCTTT; CDR3: CASIGPGTQWTEAFF
D: NA; length: 12; V: TRBV28; J: TRBJ2-5; size: NA; DNA: TGTGCCAGCAGCGCAGGGAGGGAGACCCAGTACTTC; CDR3: CASSAGRETQYF
D: TRBD2; length: 19; V: TRBV7-3; J: TRBJ2-1; size: NA; DNA: TGTGCCAGCAGCCTCTCCGGGACTAGCGGGACCCGGGGCTTCAATGAGCAGTTCTTC; CDR3: CASSLSGTSGTRGFNEQFF
D: TRBD2; length: 16; V: TRBV25-1; J: TRBJ2-5; size: NA; DNA: TGTGCCAGCAGTGCAGGGACTAGCGGGTCCCAAGAGACCCAGTACTTC; CDR3: CASSAGTSGSQETQYF
D: NA; length: 13; V: TRBV11-3; J: TRBJ1-2; size: NA; DNA: TGTGCCAGCAGCTTAAAGGCTAACTATGGCTACACCTTC; CDR3: CASSLKANYGYTF
D: TRBD2; length: 15; V: TRBV13; J: TRBJ2-7; size: few; DNA: TGTGCCAGCAGCTTACCGGGACTAGGTTCCTACGAGCAGTACTTC; CDR3: CASSLPGLGSYEQYF
D: TRBD2; length: 14; V: TRBV27; J: TRBJ2-1; size: NA; DNA: TGTGCCAGCGGTGTAGCGGGAGTTTTAAATGAGCAGTTCTTC; CDR3: CASGVAGVLNEQFF
D: TRBD2; length: 16; V: TRBV14; J: TRBJ2-1; size: NA; DNA: TGTGCCAGCAGCCAATACACGGGACTAATCTACAATGAGCAGTTCTTC; CDR3: CASSQYTGLIYNEQFF
D: NA; length: 13; V: TRBV6-5; J: TRBJ2-7; size: NA; DNA: TGTGCCAGCCACCTGGGATTCTCCTACGAGCAGTACTTC; CDR3: CASHLGFSYEQYF
D: NA; length: 14; V: TRBV5-1; J: TRBJ2-7; size: NA; DNA: TGCGCCAGCAGCTTGGTCTTGGGGGCGTACGAGCAGTACTTC; CDR3: CASSLVLGAYEQYF
D: NA; length: 14; V: TRBV7-8; J: TRBJ1-1; size: NA; DNA: TGTGCCAGCAGCACACAGGACACGAACATTGAAGCTTTCTTT; CDR3: CASSTQDTNIEAFF
D: NA; length: 13; V: TRBV4-1; J: TRBJ1-2; size: NA; DNA: TGCGCCAGCAGCCAAGATACCGGGCTTGGCTACACCTTC; CDR3: CASSQDTGLGYTF
D: NA; length: 14; V: TRBV5-6; J: TRBJ1-5; size: NA; DNA: TGTGCCAGCAGCTTTTTAGGTAGCAATCAGCCCCAGCATTTT; CDR3: CASSFLGSNQPQHF
D: NA; length: 13; V: TRBV27; J: TRBJ1-5; size: NA; DNA: TGTGCCAGCAGTTTATTTAACAATCAGCCCCAGCATTTT; CDR3: CASSLFNNQPQHF
D: NA; length: 14; V: TRBV27; J: TRBJ2-2; size: NA; DNA: TGTGCCAGCAGTACCTCCCCACTAGCCGGGGAGCTGTTTTTT; CDR3: CASSTSPLAGELFF
D: TRBD1; length: 15; V: TRBV19; J: TRBJ1-5; size: NA; DNA: TGTGCCAGTACCGAGGACAGGGGAAGCAATCAGCCCCAGCATTTT; CDR3: CASTEDRGSNQPQHF
D: TRBD2; length: 18; V: TRBV4-1; J: TRBJ2-1; size: NA; DNA: TGCGCCAGCAGCCAAGCCCCGGGAGGGACGGTTGGAGAGAATGAGCAGTTCTTC; CDR3: CASSQAPGGTVGENEQFF
D: NA; length: 16; V: TRBV7-6; J: TRBJ1-1; size: NA; DNA: TGTGCCAGCAGCCGTACCGGGCGAATCACGAACACTGAAGCTTTCTTT; CDR3: CASSRTGRITNTEAFF
D: TRBD1; length: 16; V: TRBV7-2; J: TRBJ2-3; size: NA; DNA: TGTGCCAGCAGCTTAGGGACAGGGGGGTGGACAGATACGCAGTATTTT; CDR3: CASSLGTGGWTDTQYF
D: NA; length: 15; V: TRBV10-3; J: TRBJ2-2; size: once; DNA: TGTGCCATCAGGGCGCCAGGGGCCGCAGTGGGGGAGCTGTTTTTT; CDR3: CAIRAPGAAVGELFF
D: TRBD2; length: 14; V: TRBV27; J: TRBJ2-7; size: NA; DNA: TGTGCCAGCAGTCCCTCGGGAGGCCCCTACGAGCAGTACTTC; CDR3: CASSPSGGPYEQYF